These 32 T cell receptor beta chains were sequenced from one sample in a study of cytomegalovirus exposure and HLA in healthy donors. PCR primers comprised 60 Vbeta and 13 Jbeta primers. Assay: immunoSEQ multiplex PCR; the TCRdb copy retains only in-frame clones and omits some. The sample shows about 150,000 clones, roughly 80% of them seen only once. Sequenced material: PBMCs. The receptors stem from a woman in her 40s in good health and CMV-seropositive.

DNA of the CDR3: TGTGCCATCGGGACAGCGAACACTGAAGCTTTCTTT. Amino acids: CAIGTANTEAFF. The chain couples TRBV10-3 to TRBJ1-1; 7 nucleotides agree with TRBD1. CDR3 size: 12 residues. The germline gives CDR1 ENHRY, CDR2 SYGVKD. The V segment lost 8 bases and the J segment 1 base; nucleotides outside the gene matches: 1.

CDR3 sequence reads: CASSNGADTGELFF. CDR3 DNA sequence: TGTGCCAGTAGTAACGGAGCAGACACCGGGGAGCTGTTTTTT. The chain joins TRBV19 to TRBJ2-2; D ambiguous. The CDR3 extends over 14 amino acids. With 4 bases removed from V and 3 bases from J, the gap between germline ends came to 9 bases. CDR1 and CDR2 (germline): LNHDA, SQIVND (reference sequence).

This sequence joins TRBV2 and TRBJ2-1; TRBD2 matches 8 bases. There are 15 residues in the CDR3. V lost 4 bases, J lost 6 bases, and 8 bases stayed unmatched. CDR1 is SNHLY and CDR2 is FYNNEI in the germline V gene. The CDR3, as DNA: TGTGCCAGCAGTGGGGGGACTAGAATTAGCAATGAGCAGTTCTTC. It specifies CASSGGTRISNEQFF.

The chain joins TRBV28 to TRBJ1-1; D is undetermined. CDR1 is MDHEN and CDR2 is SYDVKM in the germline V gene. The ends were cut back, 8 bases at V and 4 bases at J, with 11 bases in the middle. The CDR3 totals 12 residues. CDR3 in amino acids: CASLDEGTEAFF. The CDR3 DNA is TGTGCCAGCCTTGACGAGGGCACTGAAGCTTTCTTT. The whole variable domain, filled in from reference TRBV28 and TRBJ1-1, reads DVKVTQSSRYLVKRTGEKVFLECVQDMDHENMFWYRQDPGLGLRLIYFSYDVKMKEKGDIPEGYSVSREKKERFSLILESASTNQTSMYLCASLDEGTEAFFGQGTRLTVV.

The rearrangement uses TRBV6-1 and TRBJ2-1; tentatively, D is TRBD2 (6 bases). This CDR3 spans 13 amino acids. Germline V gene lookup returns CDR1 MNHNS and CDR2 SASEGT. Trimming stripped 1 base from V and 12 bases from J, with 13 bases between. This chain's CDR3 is CASSEGPRRVQFF. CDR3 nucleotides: TGTGCCAGCAGTGAAGGACCCAGGAGGGTGCAGTTCTTC.

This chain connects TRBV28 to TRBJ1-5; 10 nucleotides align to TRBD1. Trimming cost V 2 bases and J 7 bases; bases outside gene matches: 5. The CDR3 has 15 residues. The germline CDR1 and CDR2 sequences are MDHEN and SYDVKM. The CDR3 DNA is TGTGCCAGCAGTTTACGGGACAGGGGAAGCCAGCCCCAGCATTTT. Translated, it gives CASSLRDRGSQPQHF.

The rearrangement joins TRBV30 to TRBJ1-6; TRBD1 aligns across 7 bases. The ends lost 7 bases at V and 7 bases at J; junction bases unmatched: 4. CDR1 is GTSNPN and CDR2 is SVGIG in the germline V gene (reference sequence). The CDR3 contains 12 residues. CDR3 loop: CASYRGNSPLHF. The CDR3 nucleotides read TGTGCCTCTTACAGGGGCAATTCACCCCTCCACTTT.

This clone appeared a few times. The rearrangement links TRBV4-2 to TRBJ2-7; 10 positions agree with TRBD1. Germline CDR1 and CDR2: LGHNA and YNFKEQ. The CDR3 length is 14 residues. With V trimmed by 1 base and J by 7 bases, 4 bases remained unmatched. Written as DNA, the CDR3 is TGTGCCAGCAGCCAAGGGGACAGGGGTCAAGAGCAGTACTTC. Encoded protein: CASSQGDRGQEQYF.

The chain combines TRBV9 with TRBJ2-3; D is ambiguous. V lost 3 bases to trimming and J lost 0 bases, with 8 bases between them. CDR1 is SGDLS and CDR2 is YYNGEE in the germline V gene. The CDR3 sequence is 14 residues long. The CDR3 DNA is TGTGCCAGCAGCGCCGATCAGAGCACAGATACGCAGTATTTT. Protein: CASSADQSTDTQYF.

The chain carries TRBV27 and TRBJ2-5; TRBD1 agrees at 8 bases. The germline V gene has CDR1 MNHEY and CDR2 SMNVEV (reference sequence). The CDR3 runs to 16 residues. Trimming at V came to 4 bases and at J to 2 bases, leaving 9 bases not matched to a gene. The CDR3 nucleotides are TGTGCCAGCAGTTCTTACGACAGGGGTACACAAGAGACCCAGTACTTC. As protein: CASSSYDRGTQETQYF.

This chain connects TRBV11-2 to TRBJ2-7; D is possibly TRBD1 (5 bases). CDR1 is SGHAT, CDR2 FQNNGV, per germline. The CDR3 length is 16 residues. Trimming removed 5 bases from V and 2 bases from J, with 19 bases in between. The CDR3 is CASSPPGRTDTYEQYF. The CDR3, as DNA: TGTGCCAGCAGCCCCCCTGGCCGGACGGACACCTACGAGCAGTACTTC.

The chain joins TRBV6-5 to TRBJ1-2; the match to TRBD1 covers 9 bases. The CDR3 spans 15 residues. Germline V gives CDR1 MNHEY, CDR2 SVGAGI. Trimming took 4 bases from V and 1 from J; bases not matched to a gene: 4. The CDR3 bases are TGTGCCAGCAGTTCGGCGGGACAGGGTAACTATGGCTACACCTTC. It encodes CASSSAGQGNYGYTF.

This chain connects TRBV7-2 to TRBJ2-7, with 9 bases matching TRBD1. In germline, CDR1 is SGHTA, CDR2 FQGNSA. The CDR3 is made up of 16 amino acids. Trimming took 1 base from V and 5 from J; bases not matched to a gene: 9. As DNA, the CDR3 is TGTGCCAGCAGCTTAGACACCGGGACAGGGCGCCACGAGCAGTACTTC. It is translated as CASSLDTGTGRHEQYF.

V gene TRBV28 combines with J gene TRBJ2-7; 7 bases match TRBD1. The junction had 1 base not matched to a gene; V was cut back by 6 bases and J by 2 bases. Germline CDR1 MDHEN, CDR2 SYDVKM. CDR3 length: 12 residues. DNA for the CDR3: TGTGCCAGCAGGGGGACAGCCTACGAGCAGTACTTC. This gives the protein CASRGTAYEQYF. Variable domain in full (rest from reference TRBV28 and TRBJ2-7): DVKVTQSSRYLVKRTGEKVFLECVQDMDHENMFWYRQDPGLGLRLIYFSYDVKMKEKGDIPEGYSVSREKKERFSLILESASTNQTSMYLCASRGTAYEQYFGPGTRLTVT.

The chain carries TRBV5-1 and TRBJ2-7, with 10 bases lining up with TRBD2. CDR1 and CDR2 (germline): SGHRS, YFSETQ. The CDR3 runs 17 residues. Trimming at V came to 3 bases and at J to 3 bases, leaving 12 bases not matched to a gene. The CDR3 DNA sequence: TGCGCCAGCAGCTCAGGTTCGGCGGGACTAGCGAGCTACGAGCAGTACTTC. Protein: CASSSGSAGLASYEQYF.

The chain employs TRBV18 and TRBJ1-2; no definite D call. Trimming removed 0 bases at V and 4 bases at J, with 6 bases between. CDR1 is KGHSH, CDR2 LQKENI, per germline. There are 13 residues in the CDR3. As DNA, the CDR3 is TGTGCCAGCTCACCACCCGAGTCCTATGGCTACACCTTC. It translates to CASSPPESYGYTF. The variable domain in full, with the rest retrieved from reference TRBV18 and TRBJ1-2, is NAGVMQNPRHLVRRRGQEARLRCSPMKGHSHVYWYRQLPEEGLKFMVYLQKENIIDESGMPKERFSAEFPKEGPSILRIQQVVRGDSAAYFCASSPPESYGYTFGSGTRLTVV.

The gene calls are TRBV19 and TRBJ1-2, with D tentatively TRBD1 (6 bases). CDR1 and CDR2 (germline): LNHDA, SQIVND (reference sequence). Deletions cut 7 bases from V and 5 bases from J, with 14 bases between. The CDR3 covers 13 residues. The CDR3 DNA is TGTGCCAGTACTCTGGGGGCCATATATGGCTACACCTTC. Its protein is CASTLGAIYGYTF.

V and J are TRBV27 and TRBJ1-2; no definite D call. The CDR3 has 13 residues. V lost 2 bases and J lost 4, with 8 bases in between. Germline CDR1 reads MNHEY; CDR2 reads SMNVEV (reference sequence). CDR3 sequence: CASSLRGGYGYTF. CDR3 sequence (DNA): TGTGCCAGCAGTTTACGGGGAGGCTATGGCTACACCTTC.

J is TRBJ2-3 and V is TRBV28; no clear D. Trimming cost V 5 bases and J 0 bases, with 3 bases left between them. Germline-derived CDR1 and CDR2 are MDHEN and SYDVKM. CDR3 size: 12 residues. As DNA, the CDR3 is TGTGCCAGCAGTCCTAGCACAGATACGCAGTATTTT. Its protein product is CASSPSTDTQYF.

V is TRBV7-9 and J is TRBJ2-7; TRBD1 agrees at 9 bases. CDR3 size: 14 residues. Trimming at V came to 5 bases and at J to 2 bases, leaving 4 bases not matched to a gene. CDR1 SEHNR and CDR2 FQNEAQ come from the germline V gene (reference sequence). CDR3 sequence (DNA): TGTGCCAGCAGCGCTACAGGGGGCCCCTACGAGCAGTACTTC. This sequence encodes CASSATGGPYEQYF.

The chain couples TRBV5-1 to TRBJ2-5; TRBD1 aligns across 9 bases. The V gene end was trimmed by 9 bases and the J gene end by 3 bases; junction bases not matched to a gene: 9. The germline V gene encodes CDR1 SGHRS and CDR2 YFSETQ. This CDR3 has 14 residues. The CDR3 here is CATTTGGREETQYF. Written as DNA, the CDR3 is TGCGCCACAACGACAGGGGGGCGCGAAGAGACCCAGTACTTC.

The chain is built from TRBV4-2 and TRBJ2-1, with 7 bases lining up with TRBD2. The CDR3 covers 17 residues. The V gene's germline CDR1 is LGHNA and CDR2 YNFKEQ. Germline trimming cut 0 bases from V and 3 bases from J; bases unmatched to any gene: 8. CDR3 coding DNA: TGTGCCAGCAGCCAAGATCTCCCGACTAGCAGCTACAATGAGCAGTTCTTC. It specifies CASSQDLPTSSYNEQFF.

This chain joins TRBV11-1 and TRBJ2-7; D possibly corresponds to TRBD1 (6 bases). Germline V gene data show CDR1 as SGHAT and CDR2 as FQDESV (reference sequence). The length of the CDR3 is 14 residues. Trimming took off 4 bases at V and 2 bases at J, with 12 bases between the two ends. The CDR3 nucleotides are TGTGCCAGCAGCTCGTCGACAGGCCCCTACGAGCAGTACTTC. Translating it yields CASSSSTGPYEQYF.

In DNA, the CDR3 is TGTGCCAGCTCACCACCGGACGGGAATAATGAAAAACTGTTTTTT. Encoded protein: CASSPPDGNNEKLFF. The chain carries TRBV18 and TRBJ1-4; D not resolved. The V gene's germline CDR1 is KGHSH and CDR2 LQKENI. With 0 bases removed from V and 4 bases from J, the gap between germline ends came to 9 bases. This CDR3 has 15 amino acids.

The CDR3 DNA sequence: TGTGCCAGCAGCTTTCCAGAGACAGGGCCATCTTACTACGAGCAGTACTTC. This codes for CASSFPETGPSYYEQYF. The V and J genes are TRBV28 and TRBJ2-7; 7 bases are a match to TRBD1. The CDR3 extends over 17 amino acids. J was trimmed by 3 bases and V by 6 bases; bases with no gene match: 17. Germline V gene lookup returns CDR1 MDHEN and CDR2 SYDVKM.

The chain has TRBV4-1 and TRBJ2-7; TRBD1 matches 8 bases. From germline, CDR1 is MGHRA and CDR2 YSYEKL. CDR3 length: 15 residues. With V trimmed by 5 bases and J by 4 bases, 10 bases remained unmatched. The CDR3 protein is CASSSVTGGIYEQYF. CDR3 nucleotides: TGCGCCAGCAGCTCGGTAACAGGGGGTATATACGAGCAGTACTTC.

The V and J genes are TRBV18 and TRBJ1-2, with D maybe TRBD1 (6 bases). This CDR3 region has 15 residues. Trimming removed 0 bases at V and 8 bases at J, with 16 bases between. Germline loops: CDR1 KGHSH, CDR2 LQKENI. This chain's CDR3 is CASSPPGGGRSGYTF. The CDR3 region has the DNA TGTGCCAGCTCACCACCGGGAGGGGGGCGGAGCGGCTACACCTTC. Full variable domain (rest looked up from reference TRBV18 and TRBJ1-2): NAGVMQNPRHLVRRRGQEARLRCSPMKGHSHVYWYRQLPEEGLKFMVYLQKENIIDESGMPKERFSAEFPKEGPSILRIQQVVRGDSAAYFCASSPPGGGRSGYTFGSGTRLTVV.

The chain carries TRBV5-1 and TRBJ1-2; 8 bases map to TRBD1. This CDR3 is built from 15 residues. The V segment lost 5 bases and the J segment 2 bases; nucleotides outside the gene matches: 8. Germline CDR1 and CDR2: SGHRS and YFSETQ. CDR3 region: CASSSPDRGNYGYTF. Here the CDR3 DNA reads TGCGCCAGCAGTTCCCCTGACAGGGGAAACTATGGCTACACCTTC.

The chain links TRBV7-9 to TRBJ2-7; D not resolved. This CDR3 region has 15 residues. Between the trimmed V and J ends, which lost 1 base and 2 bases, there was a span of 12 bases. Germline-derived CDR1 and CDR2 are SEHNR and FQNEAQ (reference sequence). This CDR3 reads CASSLGLLDAYEQYF. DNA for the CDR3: TGTGCCAGCAGCTTAGGTCTCCTAGATGCCTACGAGCAGTACTTC.

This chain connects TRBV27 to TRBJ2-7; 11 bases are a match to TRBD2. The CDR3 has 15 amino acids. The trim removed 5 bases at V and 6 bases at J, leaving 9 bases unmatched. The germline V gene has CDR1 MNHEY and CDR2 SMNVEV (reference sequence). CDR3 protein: CASSLETSGKGEQYF. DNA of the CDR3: TGTGCCAGCAGTCTAGAGACTAGCGGGAAGGGCGAGCAGTACTTC.

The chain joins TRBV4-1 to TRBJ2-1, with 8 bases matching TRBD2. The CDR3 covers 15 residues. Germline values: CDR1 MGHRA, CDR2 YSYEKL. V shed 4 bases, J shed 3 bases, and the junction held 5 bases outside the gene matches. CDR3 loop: CASSLHSGDYNEQFF. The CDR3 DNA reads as TGCGCCAGCAGCCTCCATAGCGGGGACTACAATGAGCAGTTCTTC.

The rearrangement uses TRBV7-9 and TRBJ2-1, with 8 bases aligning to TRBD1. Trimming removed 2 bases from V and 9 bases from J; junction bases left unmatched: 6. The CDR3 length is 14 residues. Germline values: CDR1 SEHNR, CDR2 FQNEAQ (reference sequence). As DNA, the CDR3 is TGTGCCAGCAGCTTAACGACAGGGGATACTGAGCAGTTCTTC. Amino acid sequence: CASSLTTGDTEQFF. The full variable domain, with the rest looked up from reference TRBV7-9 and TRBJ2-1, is DTGVSQNPRHKITKRGQNVTFRCDPISEHNRLYWYRQTLGQGPEFLTYFQNEAQLEKSRLLSDRFSAERPKGSFSTLEIQRTEQGDSAMYLCASSLTTGDTEQFFGPGTRLTVL.